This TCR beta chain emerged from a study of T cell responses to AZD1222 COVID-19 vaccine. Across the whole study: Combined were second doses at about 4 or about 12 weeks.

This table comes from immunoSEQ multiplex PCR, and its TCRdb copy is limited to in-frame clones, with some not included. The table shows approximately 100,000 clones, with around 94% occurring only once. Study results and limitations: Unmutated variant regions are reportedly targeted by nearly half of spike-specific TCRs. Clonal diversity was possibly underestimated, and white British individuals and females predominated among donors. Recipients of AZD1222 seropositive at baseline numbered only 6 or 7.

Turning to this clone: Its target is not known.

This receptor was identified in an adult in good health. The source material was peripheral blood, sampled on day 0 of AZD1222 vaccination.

CDR3 nucleotide sequence: TGTGCCAGCAGCTTCCGCTCCCGGGACAGGGGAAACACCATATATTTT. Its translation is CASSFRSRDRGNTIYF. The chain carries TRBV11-3 and TRBJ1-3; 8 nucleotides agree with TRBD1. Germline V gene sequence: CDR1 SGHNT, CDR2 YENEEA. The V and J ends lost 3 bases and 4 bases, in that order; junction bases with no gene match: 8. This CDR3 comprises 16 residues.